Reported below is one T cell receptor (beta chain). It has no known antigen specificity. It has no much larger one-base neighbor in the sample; base qualities were not kept. V is cut by 3 bases and J by 4 bases, and the space between the germline ends is 9 bases. The germline V gene (reference sequence) sets CDR1 to SEHNR and CDR2 to FQNEAQ. The CDR3 runs 14 amino acids, cysteine and phenylalanine included. Only the CDR3 part of the read is kept: 42 bases, read in frame from the first base. TCRbeta CDR3 regions were amplified from genomic DNA by means of the immunoSEQ Assay, a bias-controlled multiplex PCR. Per the authors' processing: The number of nucleated cells in each sample was estimated by amplification of reference gene primers within the assay. To quantify the absolute abundance of each unique TCRbeta CDR3 rearrangement, sequence reads were collapsed and filtered. For each sample, productive Simpson clonality was calculated by taking the square root of Simpson's diversity index across productive rearrangements. What TCRdb holds here is the immuneACCESS table cut down to in-frame rearrangements. Part of the clones is not present; checked against another copy, under half of the missing clones reflect an unresolved V gene, and the others are unexplained. V and J calls and clone size are those listed in that table; D and trimming were worked out from the DNA. This sample is represented by some 120,000 clones; approximately 84% of them were singletons. The ten largest clonotypes hold around 7.6% of the sample.

The sample belongs to a study of blood T cell repertoires in COVID-19 (dated by TCRdb to between 2020 and 2021). About the investigation overall: Collaborator samples came from the United States, Italy and Spain and covered acute and convalescent phases of COVID-19. Where HLA class I and class II types were available, the types were taken from metadata supplied by the sample provider, not from assay-based typing. Sample metadata almost always included a de-identified subject ID, COVID-19 status, age in years and sex. Deeply sampled blood TCRbeta repertoires from subjects exposed to, actively infected with, or recovered from COVID-19 were included in the dataset. Samples were obtained from the ongoing ImmuneRACE study (first 160 participants) and from over 1,000 subjects provided by 6 global collaborators. The material from the prospective study consisted of cDNA or gDNA derived from T cells, B-cell-depleted T cells, or PBMCs. The repertoires were made available in a free public database intended to serve as a resource for research on the immune response to SARS-CoV-2.

The collaborating institutions used their own protocols to collect whole blood in K2EDTA tubes. For TCRbeta analysis, collaborator samples were shipped as frozen whole blood, as isolated PBMCs, or as DNA extracted from either sample type. Beyond this particular receptor, the publication reports: The quantity of clinical and demographic metadata differed by source and by participant and was supplied without curation.

Sequenced input: peripheral blood. The V and J genes are TRBV7-9 and TRBJ1-4, with the D gene not clear enough to name. This clonotype was sampled from a man in his 70s with active or convalescent COVID-19. The CDR3 protein: CASSLGRFNEKLFF. The nucleotides read TGTGCCAGCAGCTTGGGCAGATTTAATGAAAAACTGTTTTTT.